The next 5 T cell receptor beta chains were all read from a single sample in a study of blood T cell repertoires in COVID-19. Clones were read by immunoSEQ multiplex PCR, and TCRdb kept only the in-frame ones, dropping some. Of 250,000 to 300,000 clones in the sample, about 90% were seen once. Material for sequencing was peripheral blood. The receptors originated from a woman aged 25-40 years with COVID-19, enrolled during active disease.

Only a few counts were recorded for this clone. The chain employs TRBV7-9 and TRBJ1-1; TRBD1 aligns across 9 bases. Germline V lookup: CDR1 SEHNR, CDR2 FQNEAQ (reference sequence). V gave up 11 bases and J gave up 5 bases; unmatched junction bases: 9. This CDR3 has 13 residues. The CDR3 sequence is CAGNTGGRTEAFF. The CDR3 nucleotides read TGTGCCGGCAATACAGGGGGCCGGACTGAAGCTTTCTTT.

In its sample, this clone was seen once. The CDR3: CASSFFRLEVYF. In DNA, the CDR3 is TGTGCCAGCAGCTTTTTCCGGCTGGAGGTATATTTT. The chain is built from TRBV5-6 and TRBJ2-3; weak D call: TRBD2 (5 bases). With 2 bases removed from V and 15 bases from J, the gap between germline ends came to 16 bases. This CDR3 has 12 amino acids. Germline CDR1 reads SGHDT; CDR2 reads YYEEEE.

The chain has TRBV7-6 and TRBJ2-5, with 9 bases that match TRBD2. The V and J ends lost 5 bases and 6 bases, in that order; junction bases with no gene match: 16. Germline values: CDR1 SGHVS, CDR2 FNYEAQ. The CDR3 sequence is 17 residues long. The CDR3 region is CASSPRIPGLAMQTQYF. The CDR3 DNA sequence: TGTGCCAGCAGCCCAAGAATCCCGGGACTAGCAATGCAGACCCAGTACTTC.

The chain carries TRBV6-5 and TRBJ2-7, with D perhaps matching TRBD2 (5 bases). Germline V gives CDR1 MNHEY, CDR2 SVGAGI. This CDR3 is built from 12 residues. Between the trimmed V and J ends, which lost 6 bases and 6 bases, there was a span of 12 bases. The CDR3: CASRVGVREQYF. The DNA for the CDR3 is TGTGCCAGCAGAGTGGGAGTCCGCGAGCAGTACTTC.

This clone was detected only a few times. V usage is TRBV1 and J usage is TRBJ2-7; the D segment call TRBD2 is taken from the table without a DNA check. TRBV1 is tagged as a pseudogene. The CDR3 covers 15 residues. The chain's CDR3 is CTSSQWRVSGYEQYF. CDR3 DNA: TGCACCAGCAGCCAATGGAGGGTATCCGGCTACGAGCAGTACTTC.